These 5 T cell receptor beta chains originate from one sample sequenced in a study of OX40 agonist ivuxolimab in advanced cancers. Generated by immunoSEQ multiplex PCR, the TCRdb table keeps only in-frame clones and is missing some. The sample carries 70,000 to 85,000 clones, about 86% recorded once. The source was CD4+ or CD8+ T cells sorted from blood, collected in a trial of the OX40 agonist ivuxolimab. The receptors stem from an adult with an advanced solid tumor such as melanoma, head and neck, liver or kidney cancer.

This chain joins TRBV6-1 and TRBJ2-7; 8 bases agree with TRBD2. The junction had 18 bases not matched to a gene; V was cut back by 4 bases and J by 7 bases. This CDR3 has 17 amino acids. CDR1 and CDR2 (germline): MNHNS, SASEGT. Here the CDR3 DNA reads TGTGCCAGCAGTGGGCGGGTTAGCGGGGCCCGACCTGGTGAGCAGTACTTC. Protein product: CASSGRVSGARPGEQYF.

This chain links TRBV7-8 with TRBJ1-1, with 7 bases aligning to TRBD1. Germline loops: CDR1 SGHVS, CDR2 FQNEAQ. This CDR3 region has 14 residues. Unmatched junction bases numbered 4, after V lost 5 bases and J lost 1 base. The CDR3 here is CASSPRGGNTEAFF. The CDR3 bases are TGTGCCAGCAGCCCCAGGGGGGGGAACACTGAAGCTTTCTTT.

The rearrangement links TRBV28 to TRBJ2-5; unclear D gene. The germline V and J ends were trimmed by 6 bases and 4 bases, with 9 bases remaining between them. CDR3 length: 12 amino acids. Germline V gene sequence: CDR1 MDHEN, CDR2 SYDVKM. CDR3 residues: CASRGAGETQYF. The CDR3 DNA follows: TGTGCCAGCAGGGGCGCCGGAGAGACCCAGTACTTC.

The V and J genes are TRBV28 and TRBJ2-6; D is unclear. The CDR3 runs to 15 residues. Germline V gene sequence: CDR1 MDHEN, CDR2 SYDVKM. V was shortened by 10 bases and J by 5 bases, with 18 bases between the two germline ends. The CDR3 region is CATSTKPVRANVLTF. The CDR3 DNA sequence: TGTGCCACTTCAACGAAGCCCGTCCGGGCCAACGTCCTGACTTTC.

The chain has TRBV6-5 and TRBJ1-5, with TRBD1 as a possible D gene (5 bases). V shed 6 bases and J shed 7 bases, with 13 bases lying between them. The CDR3 covers 13 residues. Germline CDR1 and CDR2: MNHEY and SVGAGI. The CDR3: CASRPGSKQPQHF. The CDR3 DNA sequence: TGTGCCAGCAGGCCAGGGTCGAAACAGCCCCAGCATTTT.